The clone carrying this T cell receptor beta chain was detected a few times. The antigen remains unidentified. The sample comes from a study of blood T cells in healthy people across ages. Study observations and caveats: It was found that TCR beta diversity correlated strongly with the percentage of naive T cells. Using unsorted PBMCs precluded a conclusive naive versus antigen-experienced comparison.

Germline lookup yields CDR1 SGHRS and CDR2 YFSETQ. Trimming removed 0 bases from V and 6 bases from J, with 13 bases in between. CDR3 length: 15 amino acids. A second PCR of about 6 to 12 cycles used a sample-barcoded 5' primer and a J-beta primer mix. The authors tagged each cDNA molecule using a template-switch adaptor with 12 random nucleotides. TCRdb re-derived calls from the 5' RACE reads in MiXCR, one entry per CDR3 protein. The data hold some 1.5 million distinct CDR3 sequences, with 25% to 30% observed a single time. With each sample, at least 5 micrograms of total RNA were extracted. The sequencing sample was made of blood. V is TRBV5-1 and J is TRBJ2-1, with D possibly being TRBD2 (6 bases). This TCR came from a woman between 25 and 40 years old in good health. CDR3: CASSLVMRLVNEQFF. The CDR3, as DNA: TGCGCCAGCAGCTTGGTGATGAGACTAGTCAATGAGCAGTTCTTC.